These 22 T cell receptor beta chains originate from one sample sequenced in a study of response to subunit inactivated influenza vaccine (dated by TCRdb to the late 2010s). Receptor libraries were prepared by RT-PCR. Sequencer: Illumina HiSeq 2500. TCRdb itself trimmed the public reads at Q25 with fastp, ran MiXCR and retained productive beta chains. For every CDR3 protein sequence, its rows merge into one entry that carries the most common genes and DNA. The sample data list 650,000 to 700,000 distinct CDR3 sequences, and around a sixth of these were observed just once. The ten largest make up 11% of the sample. The starting material was PBMCs from blood, obtained roughly 12 days after vaccination. These receptors all stem from a man aged 45-65 years who received an inactivated influenza vaccine. Donor details come from another sample of the same person, matched by shared clones.

The rearrangement links TRBV2 to TRBJ2-1; possibly TRBD1 for D (5 bases). With 6 bases removed from V and 1 base from J, the gap between germline ends came to 16 bases. Germline loops: CDR1 SNHLY, CDR2 FYNNEI. CDR3 length equals 16 residues. The CDR3 DNA follows: TGTGCCAGCAGGAGCACAGGTGACCTTTCCTACAATGAGCAGTTCTTC. It translates to CASRSTGDLSYNEQFF.

This clonotype has just one count. Possible read error: a much larger clone is one base away. V is TRBV5-1 and J is TRBJ2-2, with TRBD2 as a possible D gene (5 bases). Germline V gene lookup returns CDR1 SGHRS and CDR2 YFSETQ. The CDR3 has 13 amino acids. CDR3 coding DNA: TGCGCCAGCAAACTTCAGAACACCGGGAAGCTGTTTTTT. It is translated as CASKLQNTGKLFF.

This clonotype came up a few times. The chain carries TRBV7-8 and TRBJ1-1, with 8 bases aligning to TRBD1. The J segment lost 2 bases and the V segment lost 4 bases, leaving 6 bases of the junction unmatched. This CDR3 region has 15 residues. Germline V gene sequence: CDR1 SGHVS, CDR2 FQNEAQ. CDR3 nucleotides: TGTGCCAGCAGCTCCCGGACAGGGACAAACACTGAAGCTTTCTTT. Translation: CASSSRTGTNTEAFF.

This rearrangement joins TRBV9 to TRBJ2-7; TRBD1 or TRBD2 may be the D gene (5 bases each). This CDR3 contains 14 residues. CDR1 and CDR2 (germline): SGDLS, YYNGEE. Deletions cut 0 bases from V and 3 bases from J, with 10 bases between. The CDR3 here is CASSVGGGGYEQYF. The DNA for the CDR3 is TGTGCCAGCAGCGTAGGAGGTGGGGGCTACGAGCAGTACTTC.

This clonotype was recorded many times. The chain recombines TRBV6-5 with TRBJ1-1; no firm D call. Trimming took 0 bases from V and 4 from J, leaving 15 bases between them. CDR3 size: 16 residues. Germline V lookup: CDR1 MNHEY, CDR2 SVGAGI. CDR3 nucleotides: TGTGCCAGCAGTTACTCTAAGACCCCCAGAGGCACTGAAGCTTTCTTT. Translated, it gives CASSYSKTPRGTEAFF.

The J gene is TRBJ2-7, the V gene TRBV29-1, with no clear D. The V and J ends lost 4 bases and 2 bases respectively, with 9 bases between them. There are 12 residues in the CDR3. Germline V gene data show CDR1 as SQVTM and CDR2 as ANQGSEA. CDR3 loop: CSVGGEAYEQYF. CDR3 nucleotides: TGCAGCGTTGGCGGTGAAGCCTACGAGCAGTACTTC.

This clonotype was detected only once. The rearrangement uses TRBV6-2 or TRBV6-3 and TRBJ2-1, with 9 bases matching TRBD2. Germline lookup yields CDR1 MNHEY and CDR2 SVGEGT. This CDR3 is 15 amino acids long. V shed 8 bases, J shed 0 bases, and the junction held 5 bases outside the gene matches. CDR3 sequence reads: CASSGLAYSYNEQFF. The CDR3 DNA reads TGTGCCAGCTCCGGACTAGCGTACTCCTACAATGAGCAGTTCTTC.

This clonotype has a handful of counts. The V call is TRBV7-2, the J call TRBJ1-1, with TRBD1 as a possible D gene (6 bases). This CDR3 is built from 17 residues. The V gene's germline CDR1 is SGHTA and CDR2 FQGNSA. V lost 3 bases and J lost 0, with 17 bases in between. In DNA form, the CDR3 reads TGTGCCAGCAGCTTTTCGGGGGCGTTATGGATGAACACTGAAGCTTTCTTT. Protein sequence: CASSFSGALWMNTEAFF. Full variable domain (outside the CDR3, taken from reference TRBV7-2 and TRBJ1-1): GAGVSQSPSNKVTEKGKDVELRCDPISGHTALYWYRQSLGQGLEFLIYFQGNSAPDKSGLPSDRFSAERTGGSVSTLTIQRTQQEDSAVYLCASSFSGALWMNTEAFFGQGTRLTVV.

The chain uses TRBV20-1 and TRBJ2-6, with D perhaps matching TRBD1 (6 bases). Germline V CDR1 and CDR2: DFQATT, SNEGSKA (reference sequence). Between the trimmed V and J ends, which lost 7 bases and 4 bases, there was a span of 17 bases. CDR3 length equals 15 residues. CDR3 loop: CSVTDSSTGANVLTF. Written as DNA, the CDR3 is TGCAGTGTTACGGACAGCTCAACCGGGGCCAACGTCCTGACTTTC.

The V gene is TRBV20-1, the J gene TRBJ2-5, with TRBD1 identical over 10 bases. J lost 7 bases, V lost 5 bases, and 4 bases had no gene match. Germline V lookup: CDR1 DFQATT, CDR2 SNEGSKA (reference sequence). The CDR3 covers 12 residues. The CDR3 bases are TGCAGTGCTGACAGGGGGCGGAGGACCCAGTACTTC. This translates into CSADRGRRTQYF.

V gene TRBV4-1 combines with J gene TRBJ1-2, with 8 bases aligning to TRBD1. V shed 0 bases and J 4 bases; nucleotides not matched to a gene: 10. Germline V gene data show CDR1 as MGHRA and CDR2 as YSYEKL. The CDR3 length is 17 residues. DNA for the CDR3: TGCGCCAGCAGCCAAGATCAGGGGGCGGCAACAGGCTATGGCTACACCTTC. This gives the protein CASSQDQGAATGYGYTF.

This clonotype was seen a few times. The chain joins TRBV6-2 or TRBV6-3 to TRBJ2-7, with a possible D match to TRBD1 (6 bases). The CDR3 runs 20 residues. V lost 0 bases and J 5 bases, leaving 29 bases between the germline ends. Germline V gene sequence: CDR1 MNHEY, CDR2 SVGEGT. DNA of the CDR3: TGTGCCAGCAGTTACTCGAAGCTGCCACGGGACACAAGAAAAAGGGACGAGCAGTACTTC. Protein: CASSYSKLPRDTRKRDEQYF.

The gene calls are TRBV20-1 and TRBJ2-7; D may be TRBD1 or TRBD2 (5 bases each). Germline loops: CDR1 DFQATT, CDR2 SNEGSKA (reference sequence). V was shortened by 4 bases and J by 2 bases, with 18 bases between the two germline ends. The CDR3 spans 15 residues. As DNA, the CDR3 is TGCAGTGCTAAGAGAACGGGACGGATTCCCTACGAGCAGTACTTC. Translating it yields CSAKRTGRIPYEQYF.

The chain employs TRBV20-1 and TRBJ2-2; 10 positions agree with TRBD2. The CDR3 has 15 residues. Trimming took 4 bases from V and 0 from J; bases not matched to a gene: 2. Germline CDR1 and CDR2: DFQATT and SNEGSKA (reference sequence). CDR3 coding DNA: TGCAGTGCTATTAGCGGGGGGCCGAACACCGGGGAGCTGTTTTTT. Encoded protein: CSAISGGPNTGELFF.

This sequence joins TRBV12-3 or TRBV12-4 and TRBJ1-1; 8 nucleotides line up with TRBD1. V shed 6 bases and J 1 base; nucleotides not matched to a gene: 4. This CDR3 contains 14 residues. The CDR3, as DNA: TGTGCCAGCAGGAGGGACAGGAGGAACACTGAAGCTTTCTTT. Its protein is CASRRDRRNTEAFF.

J is TRBJ2-3 and V is TRBV7-9; D is unresolved. Germline assignment: CDR1 SEHNR and CDR2 FQNEAQ (reference sequence). V gave up 6 bases and J gave up 3 bases, with 16 bases separating them. The CDR3 is made up of 15 amino acids. The DNA of the CDR3 is TGTGCCAGCAGTCCTGGGCCTTTGGGAACAGATACGCAGTATTTT. Its protein product is CASSPGPLGTDTQYF.

A few counts support this clonotype. This chain uses TRBV11-1 with TRBJ2-3; D unresolved. Trimming took 5 bases from V and 6 from J, leaving 27 bases between them. Germline V gene data show CDR1 as SGHAT and CDR2 as FQDESV (reference sequence). CDR3 length: 18 residues. The CDR3 reads CASSPQQIGLRAADTQYF. Here the CDR3 DNA reads TGTGCCAGCAGCCCCCAACAAATAGGGCTTAGGGCGGCGGATACGCAGTATTTT.

This clonotype was detected ten times or more. The J gene is TRBJ2-1, the V gene TRBV29-1; D not resolved. CDR1 and CDR2 from the germline V gene are SQVTM and ANQGSEA. Trimming cost V 7 bases and J 8 bases, with 3 bases left between them. The CDR3 runs to 8 residues. This CDR3 reads CSADEQFF. The CDR3, as DNA: TGCAGCGCGGATGAGCAGTTCTTC.

The V gene is TRBV7-2, the J gene TRBJ2-7; no firm D call. In germline, CDR1 is SGHTA, CDR2 FQGNSA. V shed 5 bases and J shed 7 bases, with 9 bases lying between them. The CDR3 has 11 residues. The CDR3, as DNA: TGTGCCAGCAGCGTTTATACAGAGCAGTACTTC. This gives the protein CASSVYTEQYF.

The chain uses TRBV2 and TRBJ2-1; TRBD1 or TRBD2 may be the D gene (5 bases each). Germline V gives CDR1 SNHLY, CDR2 FYNNEI. There are 14 residues in the CDR3. V was shortened by 2 bases and J by 12 bases, with 17 bases between the two germline ends. CDR3 bases: TGTGCCAGCAGTGAAACCGGGACCCCAAAGGGGCAGTTCTTC. Encoded protein: CASSETGTPKGQFF.

The chain joins TRBV7-9 to TRBJ2-1; TRBD2 matches 8 bases. The CDR3 is made up of 15 amino acids. The germline V gene encodes CDR1 SEHNR and CDR2 FQNEAQ (reference sequence). V gave up 3 bases and J gave up 8 bases; unmatched junction bases: 9. The DNA for the CDR3 is TGTGCCAGCAGCTTTTCGCGGGAGGAAGGCTATGAGCAGTTCTTC. It is translated as CASSFSREEGYEQFF.

This clonotype was picked up a small number of times. The chain is built from TRBV28 and TRBJ2-2; D unclear. Germline V gene sequence: CDR1 MDHEN, CDR2 SYDVKM. The CDR3 has 14 residues. Trimming left V 9 bases short and J 0 bases short, with 11 bases between. The CDR3 bases are TGTGCCAGTGGCAACACCGCGAACACCGGGGAGCTGTTTTTT. It codes for CASGNTANTGELFF.